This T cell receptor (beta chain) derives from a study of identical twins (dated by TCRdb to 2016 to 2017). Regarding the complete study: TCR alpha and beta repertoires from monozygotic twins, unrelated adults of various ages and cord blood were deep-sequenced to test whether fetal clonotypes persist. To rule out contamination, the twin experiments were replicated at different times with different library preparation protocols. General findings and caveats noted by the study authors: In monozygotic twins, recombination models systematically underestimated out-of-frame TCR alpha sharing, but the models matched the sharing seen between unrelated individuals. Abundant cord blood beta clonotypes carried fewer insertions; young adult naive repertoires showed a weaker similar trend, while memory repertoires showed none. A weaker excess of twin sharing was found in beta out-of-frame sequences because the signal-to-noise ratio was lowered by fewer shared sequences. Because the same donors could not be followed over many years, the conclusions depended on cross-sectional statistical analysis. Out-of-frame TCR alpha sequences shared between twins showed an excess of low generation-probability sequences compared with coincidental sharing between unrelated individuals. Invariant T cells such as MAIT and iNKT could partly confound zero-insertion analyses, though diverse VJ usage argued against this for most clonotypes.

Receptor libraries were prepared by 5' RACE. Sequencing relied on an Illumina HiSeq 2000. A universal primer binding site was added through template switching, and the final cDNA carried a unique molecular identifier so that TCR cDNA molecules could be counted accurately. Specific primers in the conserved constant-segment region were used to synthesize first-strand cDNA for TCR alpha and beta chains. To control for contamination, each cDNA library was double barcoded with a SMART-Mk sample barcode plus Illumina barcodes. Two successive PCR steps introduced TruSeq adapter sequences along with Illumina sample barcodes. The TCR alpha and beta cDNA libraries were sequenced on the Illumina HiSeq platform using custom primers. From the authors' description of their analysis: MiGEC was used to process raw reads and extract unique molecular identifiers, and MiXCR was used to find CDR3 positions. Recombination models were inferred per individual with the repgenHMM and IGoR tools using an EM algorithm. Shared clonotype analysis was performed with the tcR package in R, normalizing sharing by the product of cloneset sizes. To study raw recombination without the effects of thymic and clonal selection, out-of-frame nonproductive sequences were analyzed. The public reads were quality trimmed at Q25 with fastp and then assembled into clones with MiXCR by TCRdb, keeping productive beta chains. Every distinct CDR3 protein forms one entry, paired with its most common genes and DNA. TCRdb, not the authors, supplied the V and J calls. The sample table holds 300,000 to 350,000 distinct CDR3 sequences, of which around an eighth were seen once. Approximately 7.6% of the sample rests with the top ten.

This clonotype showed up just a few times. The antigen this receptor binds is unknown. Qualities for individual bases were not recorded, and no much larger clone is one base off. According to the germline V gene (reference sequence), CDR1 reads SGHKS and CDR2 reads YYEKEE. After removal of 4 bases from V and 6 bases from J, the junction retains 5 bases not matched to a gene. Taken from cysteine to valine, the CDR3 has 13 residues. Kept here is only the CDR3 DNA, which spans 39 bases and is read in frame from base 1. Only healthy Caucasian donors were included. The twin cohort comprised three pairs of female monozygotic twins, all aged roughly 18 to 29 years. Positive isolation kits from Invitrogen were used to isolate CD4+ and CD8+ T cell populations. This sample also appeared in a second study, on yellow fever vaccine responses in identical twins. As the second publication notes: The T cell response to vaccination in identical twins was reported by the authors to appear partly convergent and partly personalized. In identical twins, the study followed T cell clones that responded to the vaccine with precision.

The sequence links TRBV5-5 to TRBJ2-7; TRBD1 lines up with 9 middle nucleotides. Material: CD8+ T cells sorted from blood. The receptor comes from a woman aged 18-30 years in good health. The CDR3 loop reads CASSPGQGGEQYV. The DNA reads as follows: TGTGCCAGCAGCCCGGGACAGGGTGGCGAGCAGTACGTC.